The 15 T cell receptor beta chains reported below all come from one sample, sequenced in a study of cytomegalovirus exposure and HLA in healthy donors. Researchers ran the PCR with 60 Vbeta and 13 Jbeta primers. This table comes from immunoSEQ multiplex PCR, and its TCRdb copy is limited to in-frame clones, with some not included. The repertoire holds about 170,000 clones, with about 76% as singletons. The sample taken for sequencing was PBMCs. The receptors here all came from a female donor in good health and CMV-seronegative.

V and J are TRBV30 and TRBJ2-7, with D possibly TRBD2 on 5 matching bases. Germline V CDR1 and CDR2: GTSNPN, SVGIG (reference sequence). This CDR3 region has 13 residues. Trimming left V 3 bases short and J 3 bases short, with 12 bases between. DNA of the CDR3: TGTGCCTGGAGCCGGGGAATGTACTACGAGCAGTACTTC. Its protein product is CAWSRGMYYEQYF.

The CDR3 protein is CASSLNSDEQYF. The CDR3, as DNA: TGTGCCAGCAGCTTAAATTCGGACGAGCAGTACTTC. The chain couples TRBV7-9 to TRBJ2-7; D remains ambiguous. The CDR3 consists of 12 residues. V lost 2 bases and J 5 bases, leaving 7 bases between the germline ends. Per germline, CDR1 SEHNR and CDR2 FQNEAQ (reference sequence).

CDR3 sequence reads: CASSEPGLAHDEQFF. CDR3 nucleotide sequence: TGTGCCAGCAGTGAACCGGGACTAGCTCACGATGAGCAGTTCTTC. This chain uses TRBV25-1 with TRBJ2-1; 9 nucleotides align to TRBD2. Trimming took 2 bases from V and 8 from J; bases not matched to a gene: 7. There are 15 residues in the CDR3. CDR1 is MGHDK and CDR2 is SYGVNS in the germline V gene.

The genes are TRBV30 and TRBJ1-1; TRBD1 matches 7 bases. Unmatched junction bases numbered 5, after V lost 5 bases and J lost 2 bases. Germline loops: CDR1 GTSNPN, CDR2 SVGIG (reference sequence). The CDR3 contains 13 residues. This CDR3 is CAWGDSLNTEAFF. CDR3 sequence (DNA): TGTGCCTGGGGGGACAGTCTTAACACTGAAGCTTTCTTT.

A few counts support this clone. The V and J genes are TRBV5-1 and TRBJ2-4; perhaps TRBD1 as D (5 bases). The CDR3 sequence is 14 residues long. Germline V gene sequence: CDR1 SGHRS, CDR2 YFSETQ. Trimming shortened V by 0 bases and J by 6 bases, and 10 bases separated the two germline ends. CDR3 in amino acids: CASSLGAQGNIQYF. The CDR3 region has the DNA TGCGCCAGCAGCTTGGGGGCTCAGGGAAACATTCAGTACTTC.

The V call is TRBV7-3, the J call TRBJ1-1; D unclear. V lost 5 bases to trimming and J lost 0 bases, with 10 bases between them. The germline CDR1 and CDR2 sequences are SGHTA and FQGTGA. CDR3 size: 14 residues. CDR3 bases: TGTGCCAGCAGCCTTGCGGGGATGAACACTGAAGCTTTCTTT. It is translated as CASSLAGMNTEAFF.

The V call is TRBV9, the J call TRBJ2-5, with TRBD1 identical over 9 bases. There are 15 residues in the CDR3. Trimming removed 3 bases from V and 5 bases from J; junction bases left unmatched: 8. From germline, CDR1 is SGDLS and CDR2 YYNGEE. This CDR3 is CASSDGQGPQETQYF. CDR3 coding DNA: TGTGCCAGCAGCGATGGACAGGGGCCTCAGGAGACCCAGTACTTC.

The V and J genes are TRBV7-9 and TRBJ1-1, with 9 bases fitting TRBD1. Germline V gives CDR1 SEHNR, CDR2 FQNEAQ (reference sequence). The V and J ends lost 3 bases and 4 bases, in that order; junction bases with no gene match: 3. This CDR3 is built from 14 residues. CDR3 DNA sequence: TGTGCCAGCAGCTTCGGGACAGGGACCACTGAAGCTTTCTTT. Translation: CASSFGTGTTEAFF. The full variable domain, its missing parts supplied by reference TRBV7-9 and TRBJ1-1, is DTGVSQNPRHKITKRGQNVTFRCDPISEHNRLYWYRQTLGQGPEFLTYFQNEAQLEKSRLLSDRFSAERPKGSFSTLEIQRTEQGDSAMYLCASSFGTGTTEAFFGQGTRLTVV.

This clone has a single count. The CDR3 DNA reads TGTGCCAGCACTGTGGGGGCAGGGGGCACAACTAATGAAAAACTGTTTTTT. Translating it yields CASTVGAGGTTNEKLFF. This chain uses TRBV7-9 with TRBJ1-4; 8 positions match TRBD1. Germline CDR1 is SEHNR and CDR2 is FQNEAQ (reference sequence). Unmatched junction bases numbered 10, after V lost 7 bases and J lost 0 bases. This CDR3 contains 17 residues.

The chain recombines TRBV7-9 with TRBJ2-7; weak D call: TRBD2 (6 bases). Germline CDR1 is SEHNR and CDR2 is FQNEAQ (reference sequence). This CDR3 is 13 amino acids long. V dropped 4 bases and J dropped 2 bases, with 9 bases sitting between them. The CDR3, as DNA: TGTGCCAGCAGCTATACTAGCCCCTACGAGCAGTACTTC. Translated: CASSYTSPYEQYF.

The CDR3 is CASSPTVLATNEKLFF. CDR3 coding DNA: TGCGCCAGCAGCCCGACAGTCCTCGCAACTAATGAAAAACTGTTTTTT. The chain couples TRBV5-1 to TRBJ1-4, with TRBD1 as a possible D gene (5 bases). The CDR3 is 16 amino acids. The V end was cut by 4 bases, the J end by 0 bases, with 13 bases between. The germline gives CDR1 SGHRS, CDR2 YFSETQ.

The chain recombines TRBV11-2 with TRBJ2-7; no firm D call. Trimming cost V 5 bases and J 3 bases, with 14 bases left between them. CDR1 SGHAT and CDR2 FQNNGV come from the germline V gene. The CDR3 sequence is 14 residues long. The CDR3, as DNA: TGTGCCAGCAGCCCGTACAGTGAGTTCTACGAGCAGTACTTC. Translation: CASSPYSEFYEQYF.

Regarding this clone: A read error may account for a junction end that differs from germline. CDR3 nucleotides: TGTTCCAGCAGCTTGTACAGGGACCTGAACACTGAAGCTTTCTTT. This translates into CSSSLYRDLNTEAFF. The chain is built from TRBV7-9 and TRBJ1-1, with D possibly TRBD1 on 6 matching bases. The CDR3 sequence is 15 residues long. Germline CDR1 and CDR2: SEHNR and FQNEAQ (reference sequence).

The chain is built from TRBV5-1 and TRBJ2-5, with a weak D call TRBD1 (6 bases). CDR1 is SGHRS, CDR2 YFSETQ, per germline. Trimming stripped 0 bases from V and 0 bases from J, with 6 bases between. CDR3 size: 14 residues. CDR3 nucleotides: TGCGCCAGCAGCTTGGGACAGGACCAAGAGACCCAGTACTTC. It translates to CASSLGQDQETQYF.

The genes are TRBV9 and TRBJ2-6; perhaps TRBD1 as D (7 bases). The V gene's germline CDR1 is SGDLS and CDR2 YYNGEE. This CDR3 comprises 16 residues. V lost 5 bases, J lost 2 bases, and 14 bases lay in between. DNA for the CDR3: TGTGCCAGCAGGGTGGCAGGGGGGACTGGGGCCAACGTCCTGACTTTC. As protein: CASRVAGGTGANVLTF.